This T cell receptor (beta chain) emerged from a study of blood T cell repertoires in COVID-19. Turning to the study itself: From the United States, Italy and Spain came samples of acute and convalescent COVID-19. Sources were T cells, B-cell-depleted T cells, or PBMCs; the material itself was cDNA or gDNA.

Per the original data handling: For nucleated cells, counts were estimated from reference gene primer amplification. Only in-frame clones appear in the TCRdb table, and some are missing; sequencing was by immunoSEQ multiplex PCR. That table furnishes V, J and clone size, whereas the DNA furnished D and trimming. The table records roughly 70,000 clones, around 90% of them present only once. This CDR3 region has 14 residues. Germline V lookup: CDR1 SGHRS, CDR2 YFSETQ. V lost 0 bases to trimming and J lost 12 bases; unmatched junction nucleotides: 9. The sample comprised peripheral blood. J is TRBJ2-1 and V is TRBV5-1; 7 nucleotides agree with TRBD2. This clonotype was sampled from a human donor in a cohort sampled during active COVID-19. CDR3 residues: CASSLEGRADGQFF. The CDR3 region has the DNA TGCGCCAGCAGCTTGGAGGGGAGGGCAGACGGGCAGTTCTTC.